This T cell receptor beta chain is drawn from a study of cytomegalovirus exposure and HLA in healthy donors. Turning to the study itself: Earlier sequencing of 150 million to 200 million T cells yielded roughly 120 million unique TCR beta sequences.

CDR1 is MNHNS, CDR2 SASEGT, per germline. The CDR3 covers 13 residues. V lost 7 bases, J lost 6 bases, and 9 bases stayed unmatched. For this clone: Its antigen is still unknown.

Broader study findings: In an earlier analysis, in 540 or so donors, most V segments appeared productive either ~87% or ~30% of the time. Analyses of presence and absence presupposed an approximately uniform sequencing depth across donors.

60 Vbeta and 13 Jbeta primers were used in PCR. Using immunoSEQ multiplex PCR, the repertoire was profiled, and TCRdb retains in-frame clones only, with some absent. Of over 120,000 clones listed, around three quarters are singletons. The chain recombines TRBV6-1 with TRBJ2-7; 7 positions agree with TRBD1. The material sequenced was PBMCs. The receptor's source is a woman under 30 in good health and CMV-seropositive. Written as DNA, the CDR3 is TGTGCCAGCATTCTGCCGGGACAGCGCGAGCAGTACTTC. Its protein product is CASILPGQREQYF.